This T cell receptor beta chain was sequenced for a study of identical twins. The length of the CDR3 is 15 residues. Germline CDR1 SGHRS, CDR2 YFSETQ. The V and J ends lost 4 bases and 1 base respectively, with 14 bases between them. TCRdb fed the 5' RACE reads into MiXCR, producing one record per CDR3 protein. The sample lists 500,000 or so distinct CDR3 sequences, under 25% seen once, with about 0.99% in the top ten. All of the donors were Caucasians in good health. These same data were also listed under a study on T cells expressing NK-cell markers. That report adds: The TCR beta repertoires originated in sorted CD3+CD56+NKG2C+, CD3+CD56+NKG2C- and CD3+CD56-NKG2C+ T cells.

The origin of this receptor is a woman between 18 and 29 years old in good health. The chain is built from TRBV5-1 and TRBJ2-5, with D possibly TRBD1 on 6 matching bases. The sequenced material came from CD4+ T cells sorted from blood. This CDR3 is CASSPWTETQETQYF. The CDR3 coding sequence is TGCGCCAGCAGCCCCTGGACAGAGACCCAAGAGACCCAGTACTTC.